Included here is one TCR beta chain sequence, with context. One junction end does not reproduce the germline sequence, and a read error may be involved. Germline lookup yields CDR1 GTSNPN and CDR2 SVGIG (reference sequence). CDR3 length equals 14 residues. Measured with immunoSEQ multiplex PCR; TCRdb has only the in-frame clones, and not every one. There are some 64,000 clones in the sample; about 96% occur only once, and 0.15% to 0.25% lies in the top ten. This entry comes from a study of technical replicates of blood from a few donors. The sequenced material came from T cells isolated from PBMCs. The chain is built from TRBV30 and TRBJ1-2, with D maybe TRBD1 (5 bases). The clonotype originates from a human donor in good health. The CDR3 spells CACLNRYTNYGYTF. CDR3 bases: TGTGCCTGCTTGAACAGGTATACTAATTATGGCTACACCTTC.